The text below deals with one T cell receptor beta chain. Germline V gene sequence: CDR1 LNHDA, CDR2 SQIVND (reference sequence). This CDR3 has 14 residues. V dropped 5 bases and J dropped 6; count of bases not matched to a gene: 8. Libraries were prepared by immunoSEQ multiplex PCR; TCRdb keeps only in-frame clonotypes and omits some of them. The sample has hundreds of thousands of clones, about 96% seen once; the top ten hold roughly 0.1%. Naive CD8 isolation took CD45RO-negative cells positively selected for CCR7 and excluded terminally differentiated effector memory CD45RA+ cells. These data come from a study of shared clonotypes between healthy human individuals. Study at large: Per donor, CD8 memory used one plate, CD8 naive used two, CD4 memory used three and CD4 naive used three.

The chain recombines TRBV19 with TRBJ2-7; TRBD1 matches 9 bases. The sample comprised naive CD8+ T cells sorted from blood. This clonotype originated in a woman aged 25 to 39 in good health. CDR3 nucleotides: TGTGCCAGTAGTGCGGGACAGGGAGAGTTCGAGCAGTACTTC. This encodes CASSAGQGEFEQYF.